The 11 T cell receptor beta chains below were found in one sample sequenced in a study of identical twins' blood T cells. TCRdb independently ran MiXCR on the 5' RACE reads; one entry per CDR3 protein. The table includes fewer than 450,000 distinct CDR3 sequences, approximately 30% detected once. Sequences were obtained from PBMCs. The receptor set was obtained from a woman between 18 and 49 years old in good health.

The chain has TRBV19 and TRBJ1-5, with D possibly matching TRBD1 (5 bases). Germline-derived CDR1 and CDR2 are LNHDA and SQIVND (reference sequence). This CDR3 has 14 amino acids. V was cut by 5 bases and J by 4 bases, with 12 bases left in between. This chain's CDR3 is CASSPGPRNQPQHF. Written as DNA, the CDR3 is TGTGCCAGTAGTCCGGGACCGCGAAATCAGCCCCAGCATTTT.

This clonotype has more than one count but fewer than ten. V usage is TRBV20-1 and J usage is TRBJ1-2, with 8 nucleotides matching TRBD1. The V segment lost 0 bases and the J segment 2 bases; nucleotides outside the gene matches: 14. CDR3 length: 18 residues. The V gene's germline CDR1 is DFQATT and CDR2 SNEGSKA (reference sequence). The chain's CDR3 is CSARDPNGQGDRNYGYTF. As DNA, the CDR3 is TGCAGTGCTAGAGATCCAAACGGACAGGGCGACAGGAACTATGGCTACACCTTC.

The J gene is TRBJ2-1, the V gene TRBV19; either TRBD1 or TRBD2 may supply D (6 bases each). Germline-derived CDR1 and CDR2 are LNHDA and SQIVND (reference sequence). CDR3 length: 12 amino acids. Trimming left V 6 bases short and J 14 bases short, with 17 bases between. For the CDR3, the DNA is TGTGCCAGTAGCGCACAGAGGGGGGATAAGTTCTTC. As protein: CASSAQRGDKFF.

CDR3 loop: CASSLSPGENGYTF. The CDR3 DNA sequence: TGTGCCAGCAGCTTGTCCCCCGGGGAGAATGGCTACACCTTC. The rearrangement joins TRBV5-5 to TRBJ1-2; D remains ambiguous. V was trimmed by 1 base and J by 6 bases, leaving 13 bases between them. Germline lookup yields CDR1 SGHKS and CDR2 YYEKEE (reference sequence). CDR3 length equals 14 residues. The variable domain in full, with the rest retrieved from reference TRBV5-5 and TRBJ1-2, is DAGVTQSPTHLIKTRGQQVTLRCSPISGHKSVSWYQQVLGQGPQFIFQYYEKEERGRGNFPDRFSARQFPNYSSELNVNALLLGDSALYLCASSLSPGENGYTFGSGTRLTVV.

In this sample, this clonotype turned up many times. V and J are TRBV29-1 and TRBJ1-1; tentative D call: TRBD1 (5 bases). With 4 bases removed from V and 7 bases from J, the gap between germline ends came to 19 bases. The CDR3 extends over 14 amino acids. The germline V gene has CDR1 SQVTM and CDR2 ANQGSEA. CDR3 in amino acids: CSVGSQGLGGEAFF. The CDR3 DNA reads TGCAGCGTTGGGAGTCAGGGCCTGGGAGGTGAAGCTTTCTTT.

The CDR3 DNA is TGTGCCAGCAACAGGGTTCCGGGTCAGCCCCAGCATTTT. Residues: CASNRVPGQPQHF. The rearrangement links TRBV2 to TRBJ1-5, with a weak D call TRBD1 (6 bases). CDR3 length: 13 residues. Per the germline V gene, CDR1 is SNHLY and CDR2 is FYNNEI. V was cut by 7 bases and J by 6 bases, with 13 bases left in between.

This chain connects TRBV20-1 to TRBJ1-1; 9 nucleotides agree with TRBD1. With V trimmed by 3 bases and J by 6 bases, 2 bases remained unmatched. Germline CDR1 DFQATT, CDR2 SNEGSKA (reference sequence). The CDR3 has 12 residues. CDR3 protein: CSARDRGAEAFF. The CDR3 nucleotides are TGCAGTGCTAGGGACAGGGGCGCTGAAGCTTTCTTT.

This clonotype was picked up many times. The chain recombines TRBV9 with TRBJ2-2; D is ambiguous. Trimming took off 0 bases at V and 6 bases at J, with 3 bases between the two ends. The germline V gene encodes CDR1 SGDLS and CDR2 YYNGEE. CDR3 length equals 12 residues. The chain's CDR3 is CASSVVSGELFF. As DNA, the CDR3 is TGTGCCAGCAGCGTAGTTTCCGGGGAGCTGTTTTTT. Filled out from reference TRBV9 and TRBJ2-2, the complete variable domain reads DSGVTQTPKHLITATGQRVTLRCSPRSGDLSVYWYQQSLDQGLQFLIQYYNGEERAKGNILERFSAQQFPDLHSELNLSSLELGDSALYFCASSVVSGELFFGEGSRLTVL.

V usage is TRBV11-1 and J usage is TRBJ2-4; 8 bases line up with TRBD1. CDR1 and CDR2 from the germline V gene are SGHAT and FQDESV (reference sequence). V lost 7 bases, J lost 6 bases, and 8 bases stayed unmatched. The CDR3 extends over 14 amino acids. CDR3 DNA: TGTGCCAGCATTCAGGGGGCGCGGGTAAACATTCAGTACTTC. Translated: CASIQGARVNIQYF.

Many counts were recorded for this clonotype. The CDR3 is CSVEVARVHTF. CDR3 nucleotides: TGCAGCGTTGAGGTTGCGAGGGTTCACACCTTC. The chain has TRBV29-1 and TRBJ1-2; unclear D gene. This CDR3 has 11 residues. Trimming stripped 3 bases from V and 12 bases from J, with 14 bases between. The germline CDR1 and CDR2 sequences are SQVTM and ANQGSEA.

This clonotype was seen more than once but under ten times. This chain connects TRBV6-2 or TRBV6-3 to TRBJ2-7; 10 bases match TRBD2. The CDR3 sequence is 15 residues long. Trimming took 10 bases from V and 0 from J; bases not matched to a gene: 9. The germline V gene encodes CDR1 MNHEY and CDR2 SVGEGT. The CDR3 loop is CATTGTSVDSYEQYF. The CDR3 bases are TGTGCCACCACCGGGACTAGCGTTGACTCCTACGAGCAGTACTTC.